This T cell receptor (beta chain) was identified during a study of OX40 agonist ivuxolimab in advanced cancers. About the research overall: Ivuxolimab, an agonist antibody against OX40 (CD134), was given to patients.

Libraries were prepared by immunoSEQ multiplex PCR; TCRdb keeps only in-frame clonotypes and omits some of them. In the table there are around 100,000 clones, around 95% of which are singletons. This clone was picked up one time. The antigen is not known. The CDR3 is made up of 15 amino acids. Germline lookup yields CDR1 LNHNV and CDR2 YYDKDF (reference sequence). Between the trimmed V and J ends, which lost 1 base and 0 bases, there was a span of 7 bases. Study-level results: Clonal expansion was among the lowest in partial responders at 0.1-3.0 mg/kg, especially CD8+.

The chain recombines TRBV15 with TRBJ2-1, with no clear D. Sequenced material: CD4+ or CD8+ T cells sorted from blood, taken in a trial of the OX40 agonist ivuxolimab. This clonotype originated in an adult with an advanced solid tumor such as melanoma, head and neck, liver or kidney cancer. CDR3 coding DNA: TGTGCCACCAGCAGAGGCGACTCCTCCTACAATGAGCAGTTCTTC. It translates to CATSRGDSSYNEQFF.